Below, 9 T cell receptor beta chains from the same sample are listed, as sequenced in a study of CD8+ T cells in alopecia areata. Cutaneous lymph node cells were pooled, and they were sorted using CD4, CD8alpha, NKG2D, NKG2ACE and other markers. RNA was extracted and reverse transcribed into cDNA as the sequencing template. Assay used: immunoSEQ multiplex PCR; TCRdb lists only in-frame clones, some missing. Recorded here are about 6,000 clones, with no singletons, and the ten leading clones hold around a third. The source material was CD8+ T cells sorted from a lymph node. The receptors were gathered from a C3H/HeJ mouse with alopecia areata. For this mouse line, the MHC haplotype is H2-k.

This clone was counted at least ten times. Each gene name is a mouse one. Sequencing ends 4 residues short of the CDR3 end; the germline J gene provides the rest. The rearrangement joins TRBV13-2 to TRBJ2-7; a possible D gene is TRBD2 (6 bases). CDR1 is NNHNN and CDR2 is SYGAGS in the germline V gene (reference sequence). CDR3 length: 14 amino acids. Between the trimmed V and J ends, which lost 4 bases and 0 bases, there was a span of 11 bases. CDR3 bases read: TGTGCCAGCGGTTTTTGGGGGAGCTCCTAT. Translated, it gives CASGFWGSSY. The entire CDR3 sequence reads CASGFWGSSYEQYF.

This clone was counted many times. Mouse names are used for the genes. Read coverage stops 4 residues before the CDR3 terminus; the germline J gene supplies the remainder. This chain links TRBV13-3 with TRBJ2-3, with 10 positions matching TRBD2. Germline CDR1 reads NNHDY; CDR2 reads SYVADS. CDR3 size: 15 residues. V lost 3 bases to trimming and J lost 2 bases; unmatched junction nucleotides: 3. CDR3 sequence reads: CASSGGLGLAETLYF. The CDR3 bases that were read are TGTGCCAGCAGTGGGGGACTGGGGCTTGCAGAA.

This clone was observed a few times. Genes and germline come from the mouse. The read ends 4 residues early relative to the CDR3; the germline J gene fills the gap. This chain connects TRBV31 to TRBJ2-1; the match to TRBD2 covers 13 bases. CDR3 length: 15 amino acids. Looked up from germline, CDR1 is GKSSPN and CDR2 is SITVG. CDR3 region: CAWSRTGGAPAEQFF. Incomplete CDR3 DNA: TGTGCCTGGAGTCGGACTGGGGGGGCGCCGGCT.

This clone has a count of ten or more. The germline and genes are mouse ones. Coverage ceases 4 residues before the CDR3 finishes, and the germline J gene fills in the end. The chain joins TRBV16 to TRBJ2-7, with D unclear. This CDR3 is built from 12 residues. CDR1 and CDR2 from the germline V gene are SGHSA and FRNQAP. The V end lost 3 bases, the J end lost 0 bases, and 3 bases lay between the germline ends. CDR3 in amino acids: CASSFSSYEQYF. The DNA read from the CDR3 is TGTGCAAGCAGCTTTAGCTCCTAT.

This clone was picked up many times. Gene names are the mouse ones. The CDR3 end is not reached by the read, which stops 4 residues before it; the germline J gene fills it in. The chain uses TRBV13-3 and TRBJ2-5; perhaps TRBD2 as D (6 bases). In germline, CDR1 is NNHDY, CDR2 SYVADS. The CDR3 has 14 residues. The germline V and J ends were trimmed by 2 bases and 2 bases, with 9 bases remaining between them. The CDR3 spells CASSDGDFQDTQYF. Partial CDR3 DNA: TGTGCCAGCAGTGACGGGGACTTCCAAGAC.

This clone was observed at least ten times. Genes here carry mouse names. The CDR3 is cut off 4 residues early in the read; its end comes from the germline J gene. V and J are TRBV13-1 and TRBJ2-4, with D perhaps TRBD1 (6 bases). This CDR3 is built from 15 residues. The germline V gene encodes CDR1 NSHNY and CDR2 SYGAGN. The CDR3 DNA, read in part, is TGTGCCAGCAGTGGGGCTCCGGGACAAGAAAAC. This encodes CASSGAPGQEN. The complete CDR3 reads CASSGAPGQENTLYF.

As regards this clone: These gene names are mouse names. With the read ending 4 residues before the CDR3 end, the germline J gene is used to fill in that end. The genes are TRBV31 and TRBJ2-1, with 10 bases lining up with TRBD2. Trimming cost V 8 bases and J 1 base; bases outside gene matches: 8. Per the germline V gene, CDR1 is GKSSPN and CDR2 is SITVG. The CDR3 runs 15 residues. The CDR3 DNA, read in part, is TGTGCCAGCAGTTCGACTGGGGGGAACTATGCT. Its translation: CASSSTGGNYA. The full CDR3 reads CASSSTGGNYAEQFF. Combining the CDR3 with reference TRBV31 and TRBJ2-1 gives the whole variable domain AQTIHQWPVAEIKAVGSPLSLGCTIKGKSSPNLYWYWQATGGTLQQLFYSITVGQVESVVQLNLSASRPKDDQFILSTEKLLLSHSGFYLCASSSTGGNYAEQFFGPGTRLTVL.

This clone is labeled as medium-sized. Germline and genes here are mouse. Read data end 4 residues before the CDR3 end; the end is taken from the germline J gene. The chain recombines TRBV1 with TRBJ2-4, with 8 bases identical to TRBD1. The CDR3 is 14 residues long. Trimming removed 4 bases from V and 2 bases from J; junction bases left unmatched: 2. Germline V gene data show CDR1 as NSQYPW and CDR2 as LRSPGD (reference sequence). Incomplete CDR3 DNA: TGCACCTGCAGTGGGACAGGGTTTCAAAAC. Translating it yields CTCSGTGFQN. From start to end, the CDR3 is CTCSGTGFQNTLYF.

Of note for this clone: Genes here carry mouse names. The observed sequence ends 3 residues before the CDR3 terminus, with the missing tail filled in from the germline J gene. The chain carries TRBV2 and TRBJ1-6; 8 nucleotides agree with TRBD1. TRBJ1-6 is an ORF, and what it does is uncertain. There are 15 residues in the CDR3. V shed 1 base and J 8 bases; nucleotides not matched to a gene: 4. Germline V gives CDR1 LGHNA, CDR2 YSYQKL. The CDR3 region is CASSQARGRDSPLYF. The covered CDR3 bases are TGTGCCAGCAGCCAAGCCAGGGGGCGGGATTCGCCC.